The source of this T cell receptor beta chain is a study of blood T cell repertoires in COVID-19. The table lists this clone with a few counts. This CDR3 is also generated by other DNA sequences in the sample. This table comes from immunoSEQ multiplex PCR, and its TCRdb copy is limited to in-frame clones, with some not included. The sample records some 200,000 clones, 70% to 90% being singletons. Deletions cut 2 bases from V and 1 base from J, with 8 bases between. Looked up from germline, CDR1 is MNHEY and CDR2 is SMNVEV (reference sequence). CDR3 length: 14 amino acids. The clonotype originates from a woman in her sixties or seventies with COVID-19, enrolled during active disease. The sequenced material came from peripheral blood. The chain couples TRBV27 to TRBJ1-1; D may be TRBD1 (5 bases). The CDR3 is CASSLPGRNTEAFF. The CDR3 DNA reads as TGTGCCAGCAGTTTACCAGGGCGGAACACTGAAGCTTTCTTT.